This passage covers 30 T cell receptor beta chains from one sample sequenced in a study of early T cells in non-severe SARS-CoV-2 infection. TCRdb used MiXCR to reprocess the 5' RACE reads, holding one entry per CDR3 protein. The profile shows more than 25,000 distinct CDR3 sequences, roughly 4.7% of them singletons. The source material was whole blood. Receptors originate from an adult who was a healthcare worker with PCR-confirmed SARS-CoV-2 infection or an uninfected control (not recorded which).

This clonotype was recorded at least ten times. This sequence joins TRBV7-6 and TRBJ1-6; D might be TRBD1 (5 bases). Trimming removed 5 bases at V and 0 bases at J, with 14 bases between. The germline V gene has CDR1 SGHVS and CDR2 FNYEAQ. CDR3 length: 17 amino acids. The CDR3 DNA sequence: TGTGCCAGCAGCCCACAGGACTCGCGCTCCTATAATTCACCCCTCCACTTT. It translates to CASSPQDSRSYNSPLHF.

Only a few counts were recorded for this clonotype. The chain carries TRBV7-2 and TRBJ2-3; 9 positions match TRBD1. The CDR3 spans 16 residues. Germline CDR1 and CDR2: SGHTA and FQGNSA. Trimming cost V 5 bases and J 3 bases; bases outside gene matches: 9. As DNA, the CDR3 is TGTGCCAGCAGCCAACGTAGGACAGGGGTGACAGATACGCAGTATTTT. This translates into CASSQRRTGVTDTQYF.

This clonotype was found many times. The chain uses TRBV7-8 and TRBJ2-7, with TRBD1 matching 10 bases. The germline V gene has CDR1 SGHVS and CDR2 FQNEAQ. J gave up 6 bases and V 1 base, and 0 bases lay outside the gene matches. This CDR3 region has 13 residues. The CDR3 DNA is TGTGCCAGCAGCTTAGGGACAGGGGGCGAGCAGTACTTC. Protein: CASSLGTGGEQYF.

Ten or more counts support this clonotype. The chain uses TRBV10-2 and TRBJ2-2; the match to TRBD2 covers 9 bases. Germline lookup yields CDR1 WSHSY and CDR2 SAAADI. The CDR3 runs 16 residues. Trimming took 4 bases from V and 4 from J; bases not matched to a gene: 7. The CDR3 nucleotides read TGCGCCAGCAGTGCGTCGTGGCGGGGGGGCACCGGGGAGCTGTTTTTT. It codes for CASSASWRGGTGELFF.

This clonotype was observed at least ten times. The rearrangement joins TRBV20-1 to TRBJ2-7; D is perhaps TRBD2 (6 bases). The V and J ends lost 2 bases and 1 base respectively, with 12 bases between them. This CDR3 spans 14 amino acids. The germline V gene encodes CDR1 DFQATT and CDR2 SNEGSKA (reference sequence). CDR3: CSARPSDLSYEQYF. The CDR3 DNA reads as TGCAGTGCTAGACCTAGCGACTTATCCTACGAGCAGTACTTC.

This clonotype appeared many times. The genes are TRBV18 and TRBJ2-3; D might be TRBD1 (6 bases). V was cut by 3 bases and J by 4 bases, with 8 bases left in between. Germline CDR1 and CDR2: KGHSH and LQKENI. This CDR3 is built from 13 residues. DNA of the CDR3: TGTGCCAGCTCACCGGCAGGGGCAGATACGCAGTATTTT. Translating gives CASSPAGADTQYF.

This clonotype was seen ten or more times. The chain links TRBV12-3 or TRBV12-4 to TRBJ2-6, with 7 bases that match TRBD2. This CDR3 spans 15 amino acids. V was clipped by 4 bases and J by 4 bases; unmatched bases: 4. This chain's CDR3 is CASSWEGSGANVLTF. The CDR3 DNA reads as TGTGCCAGCAGTTGGGAGGGCTCCGGGGCCAACGTCCTGACTTTC.

This clonotype has ten or more counts. The chain combines TRBV7-6 with TRBJ1-2; D uncertain. V dropped 5 bases and J dropped 2 bases, with 18 bases sitting between them. The CDR3 has 16 residues. Germline CDR1 SGHVS, CDR2 FNYEAQ. The CDR3 region has the DNA TGTGCCAGCAGCCCTGAGACCCCAGCCCCCAACTATGGCTACACCTTC. Encoded protein: CASSPETPAPNYGYTF.

This clonotype was found a few times. The chain has TRBV27 and TRBJ2-3; the D gene is possibly TRBD2 (6 bases). Trimming left V 5 bases short and J 2 bases short, with 17 bases between. CDR1 and CDR2 from the germline V gene are MNHEY and SMNVEV (reference sequence). There are 16 residues in the CDR3. The CDR3 sequence is CASSPLGGNPTDTQYF. Written as DNA, the CDR3 is TGTGCCAGCAGTCCCCTGGGCGGGAATCCCACAGATACGCAGTATTTT.

This clonotype occurred many times. The V call is TRBV3-1, the J call TRBJ2-1, with 14 nucleotides matching TRBD2. V lost 4 bases to trimming and J lost 4 bases; unmatched junction nucleotides: 9. Germline V lookup: CDR1 LGHDT, CDR2 YNNKEL (reference sequence). This CDR3 has 18 amino acids. DNA for the CDR3: TGTGCCAGCAGCCGCCTCAGGACTAGCGGGAGGCATTACAATGAGCAGTTCTTC. Translated: CASSRLRTSGRHYNEQFF.

This clonotype is classed as medium-sized. The chain uses TRBV7-9 and TRBJ1-2; 7 nucleotides align to TRBD1. The CDR3 is 14 amino acids. Germline V lookup: CDR1 SEHNR, CDR2 FQNEAQ (reference sequence). After removal of 1 base from V and 5 bases from J, the junction contained 4 bases not matched to a gene. CDR3 sequence (DNA): TGTGCCAGCAGCTTAGGGGACAGTGCATATGGCTACACCTTC. As protein: CASSLGDSAYGYTF. Full variable domain (rest looked up from reference TRBV7-9 and TRBJ1-2): DTGVSQNPRHKITKRGQNVTFRCDPISEHNRLYWYRQTLGQGPEFLTYFQNEAQLEKSRLLSDRFSAERPKGSFSTLEIQRTEQGDSAMYLCASSLGDSAYGYTFGSGTRLTVV.

This clonotype was seen repeatedly, ten times or more. The V gene is TRBV2, the J gene TRBJ1-6, with 11 bases matching TRBD1. The germline gives CDR1 SNHLY, CDR2 FYNNEI. The V segment lost 8 bases and the J segment 2 bases; nucleotides outside the gene matches: 2. The CDR3 is made up of 15 amino acids. This CDR3 is CASGQGAPYNSPLHF. The CDR3 DNA reads TGTGCCAGCGGACAGGGGGCACCCTATAATTCACCCCTCCACTTT.

Many counts were recorded for this clonotype. J is TRBJ1-2 and V is TRBV6-5; tentative D call: TRBD1 (6 bases). V was trimmed by 0 bases and J by 2 bases, leaving 7 bases between them. Germline V gene lookup returns CDR1 MNHEY and CDR2 SVGAGI. The CDR3 has 14 residues. The CDR3, as DNA: TGTGCCAGCAGTTACTCAACAGGGAACTATGGCTACACCTTC. Amino acids: CASSYSTGNYGYTF.

This clonotype was counted at least ten times. The genes are TRBV4-3 and TRBJ2-1; D call uncertain. Germline lookup yields CDR1 LGHNA and CDR2 YSLEER. This CDR3 comprises 14 residues. The V gene lost 0 bases and the J gene lost 6 bases, with 9 bases spanning the gap. CDR3 nucleotide sequence: TGCGCCAGCAGCCAAGAGATCCGGACCAATGAGCAGTTCTTC. Translated, it gives CASSQEIRTNEQFF.

This clonotype was detected many times. V is TRBV20-1 and J is TRBJ1-2; TRBD1 agrees at 7 bases. With V trimmed by 3 bases and J by 8 bases, 12 bases remained unmatched. The germline V gene has CDR1 DFQATT and CDR2 SNEGSKA (reference sequence). The CDR3 runs 14 residues. In nucleotides, the CDR3 is TGCAGTGCTAGGGTAGTACAGGGGTCTAGAGGCTACACCTTC. Its translation: CSARVVQGSRGYTF.

The sample holds many counts of this clonotype. The rearrangement links TRBV4-1 to TRBJ2-1; TRBD1 is a possible D gene (6 bases). This CDR3 is 15 amino acids long. With 0 bases removed from V and 5 bases from J, the gap between germline ends came to 11 bases. In germline, CDR1 is MGHRA, CDR2 YSYEKL. CDR3 coding DNA: TGCGCCAGCAGCCAAGAGAACAGGGACAACAATGAGCAGTTCTTC. Residues: CASSQENRDNNEQFF.

There are many counts of this clonotype. A read error may produce the germline difference seen at one junction end. This chain uses TRBV12-3 or TRBV12-4 with TRBJ2-7; 12 nucleotides agree with TRBD2. This CDR3 has 14 amino acids. The CDR3 region has the DNA TGTGCCAGCAGTCTAGCGGGAGGGATTGGCGAGCAGTACTTC. It translates to CASSLAGGIGEQYF.

This clonotype was observed at least ten times. The chain is built from TRBV6-1 and TRBJ1-1, with D perhaps matching TRBD1 (5 bases). V dropped 4 bases and J dropped 4 bases, with 13 bases sitting between them. Looked up from germline, CDR1 is MNHNS and CDR2 is SASEGT. This CDR3 is built from 14 residues. CDR3 sequence (DNA): TGTGCCAGCAGTGTCTGGGGCTCAGGCACTGAAGCTTTCTTT. It specifies CASSVWGSGTEAFF.

This clonotype came up many times. The rearrangement joins TRBV19 to TRBJ2-5, with TRBD1 as a possible D gene (5 bases). The V end was cut by 7 bases, the J end by 3 bases, with 12 bases between. The CDR3 spans 13 residues. The germline V gene encodes CDR1 LNHDA and CDR2 SQIVND (reference sequence). For the CDR3, the DNA is TGTGCCAGTAATTTTAGGGGCGAAGAGACCCAGTACTTC. Translated, it gives CASNFRGEETQYF.

This clonotype was detected many times. The chain recombines TRBV7-8 with TRBJ1-2, with a possible D match to TRBD1 (5 bases). The germline gives CDR1 SGHVS, CDR2 FQNEAQ. The V and J ends lost 1 base and 4 bases respectively, with 10 bases between them. The CDR3 spans 14 residues. CDR3 in DNA: TGTGCCAGCAGCTTAGGCGGGGCTAGCTATGGCTACACCTTC. Residues: CASSLGGASYGYTF.

This clonotype was seen ten or more times. The rearrangement links TRBV10-1 to TRBJ2-5, with no clear D. The CDR3 extends over 13 amino acids. Trimming stripped 4 bases from V and 5 bases from J, with 11 bases between. The germline gives CDR1 WNHNN, CDR2 SYGVQD (reference sequence). CDR3 bases: TGCGCCAGCAGTGGTCGTCTCGGGGAGACCCAGTACTTC. Protein sequence: CASSGRLGETQYF.

This clonotype was recorded many times. This chain uses TRBV11-3 with TRBJ1-4; tentative D call: TRBD1 (6 bases). Trimming removed 6 bases from V and 4 bases from J, with 15 bases in between. In germline, CDR1 is SGHNT, CDR2 YENEEA. This CDR3 has 15 residues. CDR3 region: CASSWSGHLNEKLFF. The CDR3 DNA sequence: TGTGCCAGCAGTTGGTCGGGACACCTTAATGAAAAACTGTTTTTT.

This clonotype was observed at least ten times. The V gene is TRBV5-4, the J gene TRBJ2-7; TRBD1 aligns across 8 bases. This CDR3 is 13 amino acids long. V gave up 0 bases and J gave up 6 bases; unmatched junction bases: 2. The germline gives CDR1 SGHNT, CDR2 YYREEE (reference sequence). The CDR3 coding sequence is TGTGCCAGCAGCTTGGACAGGGGGACCGAGCAGTACTTC. It translates to CASSLDRGTEQYF.

This clonotype appeared many times. This rearrangement joins TRBV29-1 to TRBJ2-1; the match to TRBD2 covers 12 bases. The junction had 12 bases not matched to a gene; V was cut back by 7 bases and J by 8 bases. The CDR3 is 15 residues long. Germline CDR1 is SQVTM and CDR2 is ANQGSEA. The CDR3 nucleotides read TGCAGCGCTGACCCCCGACTAGCGGGAGAGGATGAGCAGTTCTTC. Translated, it gives CSADPRLAGEDEQFF.

Of note for this clonotype: One end of the junction fails to match germline, which may point to a read error. The chain couples TRBV11-1 to TRBJ2-5; D may correspond to TRBD1 or TRBD2 (5 bases each). Germline V gene data show CDR1 as SGHAT and CDR2 as FQDESV (reference sequence). The CDR3 runs to 14 residues. CDR3 sequence: CTSSPQPGGETQYF. The CDR3 nucleotides read TGTACCAGCAGCCCTCAACCTGGGGGAGAGACCCAGTACTTC.

This clonotype was seen only a few times. The chain's CDR3 is CASREETYNEQFF. DNA for the CDR3: TGTGCCAGCCGGGAGGAGACCTACAATGAGCAGTTCTTC. This sequence joins TRBV11-2 and TRBJ2-1; the match to TRBD2 covers 7 bases. Trimming took 8 bases from V and 2 from J; bases not matched to a gene: 3. The CDR3 totals 13 residues. Germline-derived CDR1 and CDR2 are SGHAT and FQNNGV.

This clonotype has just a few counts. The V call is TRBV5-6, the J call TRBJ2-7; TRBD2 matches 12 bases. Germline-derived CDR1 and CDR2 are SGHDT and YYEEEE. The CDR3 covers 13 residues. J was trimmed by 7 bases and V by 4 bases; bases with no gene match: 3. The CDR3 sequence: CASSLGLAGEQYF. Here the CDR3 DNA reads TGTGCCAGCAGCCTAGGACTAGCGGGGGAGCAGTACTTC.

Ten or more counts support this clonotype. V gene TRBV2 combines with J gene TRBJ2-3; D is uncertain. In germline, CDR1 is SNHLY, CDR2 FYNNEI. The V end was cut by 3 bases, the J end by 1 base, with 5 bases between. The CDR3 runs 13 residues. In nucleotides, the CDR3 is TGTGCCAGCAGTGACGAGGGCACAGATACGCAGTATTTT. It translates to CASSDEGTDTQYF.

This chain joins TRBV3-1 and TRBJ2-7; 8 nucleotides match TRBD1. Germline V CDR1 and CDR2: LGHDT, YNNKEL (reference sequence). This CDR3 region has 13 residues. The J segment lost 2 bases and the V segment lost 6 bases, leaving 3 bases of the junction unmatched. The CDR3: CASRGQGPYEQYF. CDR3 sequence (DNA): TGTGCCAGCAGAGGACAGGGTCCCTACGAGCAGTACTTC.

This clonotype has at least ten counts. V gene TRBV13 combines with J gene TRBJ2-2; D call uncertain. V lost 3 bases, J lost 6 bases, and 11 bases lay in between. The V gene's germline CDR1 is PRHDT and CDR2 FYEKMQ (reference sequence). The CDR3 is 14 residues long. CDR3 coding DNA: TGTGCCAGCAGCTTTTTAGGTAGAGCCGGGGAGCTGTTTTTT. It is translated as CASSFLGRAGELFF.